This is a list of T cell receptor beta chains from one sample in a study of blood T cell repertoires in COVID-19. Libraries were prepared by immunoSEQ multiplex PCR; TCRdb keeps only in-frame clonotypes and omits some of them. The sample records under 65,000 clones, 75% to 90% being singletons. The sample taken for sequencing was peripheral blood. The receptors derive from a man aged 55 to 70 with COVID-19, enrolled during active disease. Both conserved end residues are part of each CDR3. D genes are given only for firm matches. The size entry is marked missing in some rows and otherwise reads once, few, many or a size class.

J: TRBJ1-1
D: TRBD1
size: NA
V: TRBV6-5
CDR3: CASTGQPNTEAFF
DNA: TGTGCCAGCACGGGACAGCCGAACACTGAAGCTTTCTTT

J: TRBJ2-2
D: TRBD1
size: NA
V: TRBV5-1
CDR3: CASSMTGTGGPGELFF
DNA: TGCGCCAGCAGCATGACCGGGACAGGGGGACCCGGGGAGCTGTTTTTT

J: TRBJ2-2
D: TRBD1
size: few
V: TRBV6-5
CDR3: CASRSGTGTPGELFF
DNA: TGTGCCAGCAGATCCGGGACAGGGACGCCCGGGGAGCTGTTTTTT

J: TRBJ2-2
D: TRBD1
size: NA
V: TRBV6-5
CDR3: CASRLTGANTGELFF
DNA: TGTGCCAGCAGACTCACAGGGGCCAACACCGGGGAGCTGTTTTTT

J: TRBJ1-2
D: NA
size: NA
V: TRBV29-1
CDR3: CSVGRGNYGYTF
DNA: TGCAGCGTTGGAAGAGGGAACTATGGCTACACCTTC

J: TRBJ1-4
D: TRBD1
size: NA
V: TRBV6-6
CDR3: CASSQGTGGLGNEKLFF
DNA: TGTGCCAGCAGTCAGGGGACAGGGGGCTTGGGTAATGAAAAACTGTTTTTT

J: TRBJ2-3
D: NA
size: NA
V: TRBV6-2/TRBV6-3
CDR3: CASSYPAGGHTDTQYF
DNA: TGTGCCAGCAGTTACCCAGCCGGGGGGCACACAGATACGCAGTATTTT

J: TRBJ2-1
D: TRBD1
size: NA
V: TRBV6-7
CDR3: CASSTTGPSYNEQFF
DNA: TGTGCCAGCAGTACGACAGGGCCCTCCTACAATGAGCAGTTCTTC

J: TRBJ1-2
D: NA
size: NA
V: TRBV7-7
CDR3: CASSPYLEQAANYGYTF
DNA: TGTGCTAGCAGCCCCTATCTGGAACAGGCGGCTAACTATGGCTACACCTTC

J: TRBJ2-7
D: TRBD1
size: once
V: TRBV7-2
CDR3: CASRFYRGSYEQYF
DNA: TGTGCCAGCAGATTTTACAGGGGATCCTACGAGCAGTACTTC

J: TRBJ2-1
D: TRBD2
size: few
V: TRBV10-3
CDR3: CAISAGTSGTYEQFF
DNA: TGTGCCATCAGCGCAGGGACTAGCGGGACCTATGAGCAGTTCTTC

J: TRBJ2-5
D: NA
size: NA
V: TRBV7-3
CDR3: CASSHRGYPETQYF
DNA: TGTGCCAGCAGTCACCGGGGTTACCCGGAGACCCAGTACTTC

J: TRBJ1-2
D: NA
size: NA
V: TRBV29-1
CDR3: CSAPTPDRINYGYTF
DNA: TGCAGCGCCCCCACACCGGACAGAATTAACTATGGCTACACCTTC

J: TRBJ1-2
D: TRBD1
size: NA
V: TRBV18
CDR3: CASSPAGQGAIYTRYTF
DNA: TGTGCCAGCTCACCCGCGGGACAGGGGGCCATATACACTCGCTACACCTTC

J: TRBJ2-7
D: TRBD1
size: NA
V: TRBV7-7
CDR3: CASSLGTGPSNEQYF
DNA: TGTGCTAGCAGCTTAGGGACAGGGCCTTCCAACGAGCAGTACTTC

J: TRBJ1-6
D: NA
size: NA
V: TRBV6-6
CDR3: CASSYSGEPHSPLHF
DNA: TGTGCCAGCAGTTACTCAGGAGAGCCGCATTCACCCCTCCACTTT

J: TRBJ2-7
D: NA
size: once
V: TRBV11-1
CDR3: CASSLEQADDEQYF
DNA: TGTGCCAGCAGCTTAGAACAGGCGGACGACGAGCAGTACTTC

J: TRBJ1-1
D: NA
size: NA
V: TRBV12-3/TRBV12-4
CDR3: CASSLVAWKAFF
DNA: TGTGCCAGCAGTTTAGTAGCCTGGAAAGCTTTCTTT

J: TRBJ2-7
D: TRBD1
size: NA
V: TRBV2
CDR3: CASSRDRGLYEQYF
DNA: TGTGCCAGCAGTAGGGACAGGGGGCTATATGAGCAGTACTTC

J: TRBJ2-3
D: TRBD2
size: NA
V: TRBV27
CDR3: CASTPFGGDRDTQYF
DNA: TGTGCCAGCACCCCTTTCGGGGGGGATCGGGATACGCAGTATTTT

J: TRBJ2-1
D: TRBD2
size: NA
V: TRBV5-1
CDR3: CASSREAIEQFF
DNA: TGCGCCAGCTCACGGGAGGCCATTGAGCAGTTCTTC

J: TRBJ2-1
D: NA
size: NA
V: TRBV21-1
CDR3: CASSKGVSYNEQFF
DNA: TGTGCCAGCAGCAAAGGAGTGTCCTACAATGAGCAGTTCTTC

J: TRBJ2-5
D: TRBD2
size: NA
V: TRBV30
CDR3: CAWTSGTETQYF
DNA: TGTGCCTGGACGAGCGGGACGGAGACCCAGTACTTC

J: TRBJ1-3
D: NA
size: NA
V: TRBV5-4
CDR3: CASTPRGRNTIYF
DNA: TGTGCCAGCACCCCGCGGGGCCGAAACACCATATATTTT

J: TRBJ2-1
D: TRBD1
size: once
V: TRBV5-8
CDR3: CASSPTGTGHDNEQFF
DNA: TGTGCCAGCAGCCCCACCGGGACAGGGCACGACAATGAGCAGTTCTTC

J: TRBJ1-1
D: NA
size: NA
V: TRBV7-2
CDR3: CASSLARQASRGTEAFF
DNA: TGTGCCAGCAGCTTAGCTCGGCAGGCCAGCCGGGGCACTGAAGCTTTCTTT

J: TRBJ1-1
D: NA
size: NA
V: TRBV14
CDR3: CASSQDYNTEAFF
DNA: TGTGCCAGCAGCCAAGATTATAACACTGAAGCTTTCTTT

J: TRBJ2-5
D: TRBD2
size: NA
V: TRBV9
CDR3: CASSTRGDRVETQYF
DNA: TGTGCCAGCAGCACGCGGGGGGACCGGGTAGAGACCCAGTACTTC

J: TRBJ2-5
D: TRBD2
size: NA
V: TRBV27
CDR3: CASSLRLAGPVRETQYF
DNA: TGTGCCAGCAGTTTACGACTAGCGGGGCCCGTCCGAGAGACCCAGTACTTC

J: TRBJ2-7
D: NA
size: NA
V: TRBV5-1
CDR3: CASSSQGGTYEQYF
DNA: TGCGCCAGCAGCAGCCAAGGCGGAACCTACGAGCAGTACTTC

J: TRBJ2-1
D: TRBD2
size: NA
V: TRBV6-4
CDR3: CASRGSRGAGNEQFF
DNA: TGTGCCAGCAGAGGCTCGCGGGGGGCCGGGAATGAGCAGTTCTTC

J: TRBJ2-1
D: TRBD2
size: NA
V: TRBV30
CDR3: CAWSVSGRNNEQFF
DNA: TGTGCCTGGAGTGTAAGCGGGAGGAACAATGAGCAGTTCTTC

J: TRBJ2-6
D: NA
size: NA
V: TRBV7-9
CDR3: CASSPVPSPSGANVLTF
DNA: TGTGCCAGCAGCCCCGTCCCCTCTCCCTCTGGGGCCAACGTCCTGACTTTC

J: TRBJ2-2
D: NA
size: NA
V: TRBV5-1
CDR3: CASSLAQGPFRTGELFF
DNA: TGCGCCAGCAGCTTGGCACAGGGACCCTTTAGGACCGGGGAGCTGTTTTTT

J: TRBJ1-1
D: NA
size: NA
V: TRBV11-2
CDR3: CASSLMGAMGPAFF
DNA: TGTGCCAGCAGCTTAATGGGGGCGATGGGCCCCGCTTTCTTT

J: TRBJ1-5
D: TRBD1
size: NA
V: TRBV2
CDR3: CASNQQGLSNQPQHF
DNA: TGTGCCAGCAATCAACAGGGGTTAAGCAATCAGCCCCAGCATTTT

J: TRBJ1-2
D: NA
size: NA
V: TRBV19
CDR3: CASSITGEIYGYTF
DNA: TGTGCCAGTAGTATCACCGGGGAAATCTATGGCTACACCTTC

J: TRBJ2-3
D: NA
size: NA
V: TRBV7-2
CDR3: CASSFGSTDTQYF
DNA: TGTGCCAGCAGCTTCGGGTCCACAGATACGCAGTATTTT